The 29 T cell receptor beta chains below were found in one sample sequenced in a study of T cells after yellow fever vaccination (dated by TCRdb to between 2018 and 2021). The sample's treatment or condition label, decoded: live attenuated yellow fever vaccine strain. The library was built by means of 5' RACE. Sequencing was carried out with an Illumina HiSeq 2500. TCRdb ran its own pipeline on the public reads, namely fastp trimming at Q25 and MiXCR clone calling, and kept in-frame beta chains. Entries are consolidated by CDR3 protein sequence, retaining the most common genes and DNA. The sample profile shows 300,000 to 400,000 distinct CDR3 sequences; 8.5% to 9% of them were found once. Over 15% of the sample rests with the top ten. The sample in question was PBMCs, obtained on the day of the first yellow fever vaccination. The receptors shown here come from a man between 18 and 35 years old who received the YFV17D yellow fever vaccine.

The gene calls are TRBV20-1 and TRBJ1-5, with unresolved D. CDR1 DFQATT and CDR2 SNEGSKA come from the germline V gene (reference sequence). This CDR3 comprises 13 residues. V was trimmed by 5 bases and J by 2 bases, leaving 10 bases between them. The CDR3 reads CSASSTGNQPQHF. CDR3 nucleotides: TGCAGTGCTTCATCTACGGGCAATCAGCCCCAGCATTTT.

V is TRBV12-3 or TRBV12-4 and J is TRBJ2-2; the match to TRBD1 covers 8 bases. V lost 6 bases to trimming and J lost 2 bases; unmatched junction nucleotides: 8. CDR3 length equals 16 residues. CDR3 sequence (DNA): TGTGCCAGCAGGGGATGGGACAGGAGAAACACCGGGGAGCTGTTTTTT. Translating it yields CASRGWDRRNTGELFF.

This clonotype was seen repeatedly, ten times or more. The rearrangement joins TRBV7-3 to TRBJ2-3; no firm D call. Germline V gives CDR1 SGHTA, CDR2 FQGTGA. V lost 4 bases and J lost 6, with 14 bases in between. The CDR3 sequence is 14 residues long. The CDR3 nucleotides read TGTGCCAGCAGCTACGGCACAGCGCAGGATACGCAGTATTTT. It encodes CASSYGTAQDTQYF.

The gene calls are TRBV7-2 and TRBJ2-5; no firm D call. The CDR3 length is 15 residues. Germline V lookup: CDR1 SGHTA, CDR2 FQGNSA. Trimming left V 1 base short and J 5 bases short, with 14 bases between. The CDR3 region has the DNA TGTGCCAGCAGCTTAGAAGGTTACGGTGGGGAGACCCAGTACTTC. Its translation is CASSLEGYGGETQYF.

The rearrangement joins TRBV2 to TRBJ2-3; D may be TRBD1 (6 bases). Trimming stripped 6 bases from V and 2 bases from J, with 9 bases between. Germline values: CDR1 SNHLY, CDR2 FYNNEI. The CDR3 loop spans 13 amino acids. CDR3 loop: CASRDSYTDTQYF. The DNA of the CDR3 is TGTGCCAGCAGGGACAGCTACACAGATACGCAGTATTTT.

This clonotype was seen a few times. The V gene is TRBV29-1, the J gene TRBJ2-5; D gene ambiguous. The CDR3 totals 11 residues. V gave up 4 bases and J gave up 1 base, with 4 bases separating them. The V gene's germline CDR1 is SQVTM and CDR2 ANQGSEA. The CDR3 DNA sequence: TGCAGCGTTGCGATCCAAGAGACCCAGTACTTC. Translation gives CSVAIQETQYF.

This chain uses TRBV9 with TRBJ1-6; D ambiguous. The germline V gene has CDR1 SGDLS and CDR2 YYNGEE. The V end lost 0 bases, the J end lost 9 bases, and 25 bases lay between the germline ends. This CDR3 is built from 19 residues. CDR3 sequence reads: CASSVELEAAGFSPSPLHF. In nucleotides, the CDR3 is TGTGCCAGCAGCGTAGAGTTGGAAGCGGCAGGCTTCAGCCCTTCACCCCTCCACTTT.

The chain employs TRBV15 and TRBJ2-3; 14 nucleotides agree with TRBD2. The trim removed 5 bases at V and 4 bases at J, leaving 8 bases unmatched. The CDR3 has 17 amino acids. Germline lookup yields CDR1 LNHNV and CDR2 YYDKDF (reference sequence). Here the CDR3 DNA reads TGTGCCACCAGCTACACGACTAGCGGGGGGGGAGCAGATACGCAGTATTTT. This encodes CATSYTTSGGGADTQYF.

This clonotype was picked up many times. The chain has TRBV5-1 and TRBJ2-3, with D possibly matching TRBD2 (5 bases). Trimming left V 6 bases short and J 1 base short, with 15 bases between. The germline V gene has CDR1 SGHRS and CDR2 YFSETQ. The CDR3 is 15 residues long. The CDR3 nucleotides are TGCGCCAGCAAGGATGGGTTGCGGGGCACAGATACGCAGTATTTT. It translates to CASKDGLRGTDTQYF.

The chain employs TRBV29-1 and TRBJ1-2; 8 positions match TRBD1. The CDR3 is 14 residues long. Unmatched junction bases numbered 9, after V lost 6 bases and J lost 3 bases. Germline lookup yields CDR1 SQVTM and CDR2 ANQGSEA. The CDR3 coding sequence is TGCAGCGTGGATGAGACAGGGGATGACTATGGCTACACCTTC. Amino acids: CSVDETGDDYGYTF.

This clonotype was seen more than once but under ten times. V and J are TRBV6-5 and TRBJ2-3, with 10 bases aligning to TRBD2. CDR1 MNHEY and CDR2 SVGAGI come from the germline V gene. CDR3 length: 16 amino acids. V gave up 6 bases and J gave up 2 bases; unmatched junction bases: 8. CDR3 region: CASRLLSGGNTDTQYF. The CDR3 DNA reads TGTGCCAGCAGACTCCTTAGCGGGGGGAACACAGATACGCAGTATTTT.

This clonotype turned up a few times. The rearrangement uses TRBV20-1 and TRBJ2-3; 14 bases match TRBD2. Germline-derived CDR1 and CDR2 are DFQATT and SNEGSKA (reference sequence). This CDR3 contains 14 residues. The junction had 6 bases not matched to a gene; V was cut back by 5 bases and J by 8 bases. DNA for the CDR3: TGCAGTGCTGCCCCCGGGACTAGCGGGGGTACGCAGTATTTT. Translating gives CSAAPGTSGGTQYF.

Ten or more counts support this clonotype. This sequence joins TRBV6-5 and TRBJ2-5; perhaps TRBD1 as D (6 bases). Between the trimmed V and J ends, which lost 0 bases and 5 bases, there was a span of 10 bases. Germline V gene sequence: CDR1 MNHEY, CDR2 SVGAGI. The CDR3 contains 14 residues. CDR3 protein: CASSYSRDTETQYF. CDR3 in DNA: TGTGCCAGCAGTTACTCTCGGGACACCGAGACCCAGTACTTC.

The rearrangement joins TRBV5-1 to TRBJ2-5; 12 positions agree with TRBD2. The CDR3 totals 15 residues. J lost 6 bases, V lost 4 bases, and 7 bases had no gene match. Looked up from germline, CDR1 is SGHRS and CDR2 is YFSETQ. The CDR3 here is CASSPRLAGEKTQYF. The CDR3 DNA reads TGCGCCAGCAGCCCGAGACTAGCGGGGGAAAAGACCCAGTACTTC.

This sequence joins TRBV3-1 and TRBJ2-1; D perhaps matches TRBD2 (7 bases). Trimming removed 4 bases from V and 0 bases from J, with 22 bases in between. Germline V lookup: CDR1 LGHDT, CDR2 YNNKEL (reference sequence). There are 19 residues in the CDR3. The chain's CDR3 is CASSPQALRGGSSYNEQFF. The DNA of the CDR3 is TGTGCCAGCAGCCCCCAGGCCCTCAGGGGCGGGAGCTCCTACAATGAGCAGTTCTTC.

In its sample, this clonotype was seen a few times. CDR3 region: CASSPYLLMNTEAFF. The CDR3 DNA reads as TGTGCCAGCAGCCCATACCTTCTGATGAACACTGAAGCTTTCTTT. The chain carries TRBV7-8 and TRBJ1-1; D is unclear. Germline V CDR1 and CDR2: SGHVS, FQNEAQ. The germline V and J ends were trimmed by 5 bases and 0 bases, with 13 bases remaining between them. The CDR3 has 15 residues. Full variable domain (missing parts from reference TRBV7-8 and TRBJ1-1): GAGVSQSPRYKVAKRGQDVALRCDPISGHVSLFWYQQALGQGPEFLTYFQNEAQLDKSGLPSDRFFAERPEGSVSTLKIQRTQQEDSAVYLCASSPYLLMNTEAFFGQGTRLTVV.

The rearrangement links TRBV7-3 to TRBJ1-6, with 12 bases aligning to TRBD1. Germline values: CDR1 SGHTA, CDR2 FQGTGA. This CDR3 is 15 amino acids long. V was pared by 3 bases and J by 10 bases, with 4 bases of the junction left unmatched. For the CDR3, the DNA is TGTGCCAGCAGCTTCGGGACAGGGGGCACGTCACCCCTCCACTTT. Its translation: CASSFGTGGTSPLHF.

This chain links TRBV19 with TRBJ1-5; a weak D match, TRBD1 (5 bases). Germline assignment: CDR1 LNHDA and CDR2 SQIVND (reference sequence). The CDR3 consists of 17 residues. This CDR3 reads CASLTRAGTYSNQPQHF. The CDR3 bases are TGTGCTTCTCTAACCAGGGCCGGGACCTATAGCAATCAGCCCCAGCATTTT.

This clonotype came up a few times. The rearrangement joins TRBV7-2 to TRBJ2-3, with a weak D call TRBD2 (5 bases). Germline-derived CDR1 and CDR2 are SGHTA and FQGNSA. The CDR3 contains 15 residues. Between the trimmed V and J ends, which lost 3 bases and 2 bases, there was a span of 12 bases. Here the CDR3 reads CASSFGAEITDTQYF. The CDR3 nucleotides are TGTGCCAGCAGCTTCGGAGCGGAGATCACAGATACGCAGTATTTT.

In DNA, the CDR3 is TGCGCCAGCAGCTCCAGGGCTCCTAACTTTTTCACCGGGGAGCTGTTTTTT. Its protein is CASSSRAPNFFTGELFF. This chain uses TRBV5-1 with TRBJ2-2, with TRBD1 as a possible D gene (5 bases). There are 17 residues in the CDR3. V was trimmed by 3 bases and J by 4 bases, leaving 19 bases between them. CDR1 is SGHRS, CDR2 YFSETQ, per germline.

The V and J genes are TRBV5-4 and TRBJ1-4; possible D gene TRBD1, 5 bases. CDR1 and CDR2 (germline): SGHNT, YYREEE (reference sequence). V shed 0 bases and J shed 7 bases, with 19 bases lying between them. This CDR3 comprises 17 residues. CDR3: CASSLAYGGRNAEKLFF. As DNA, the CDR3 is TGTGCCAGCAGCTTGGCTTACGGGGGGAGGAACGCTGAAAAACTGTTTTTT.

This clonotype showed up just a few times. The chain joins TRBV5-1 to TRBJ1-2; D possibly corresponds to TRBD1 (6 bases). CDR1 and CDR2 from the germline V gene are SGHRS and YFSETQ. V dropped 4 bases and J dropped 4 bases, with 11 bases sitting between them. The CDR3 has 13 residues. CDR3 protein: CASSHQDSYGYTF. In DNA, the CDR3 is TGCGCCAGCAGCCACCAGGACAGCTATGGCTACACCTTC. The full variable domain, its missing parts supplied by reference TRBV5-1 and TRBJ1-2, is KAGVTQTPRYLIKTRGQQVTLSCSPISGHRSVSWYQQTPGQGLQFLFEYFSETQRNKGNFPGRFSGRQFSNSRSEMNVSTLELGDSALYLCASSHQDSYGYTFGSGTRLTVV.

A few counts support this clonotype. The gene calls are TRBV5-1 and TRBJ2-7; TRBD1 is a possible D gene (5 bases). The CDR3 is made up of 18 amino acids. Germline V gene lookup returns CDR1 SGHRS and CDR2 YFSETQ. With 0 bases removed from V and 1 base from J, the gap between germline ends came to 20 bases. DNA of the CDR3: TGCGCCAGCAGCTTGGGTGGCGGCGGACACACGGAATCCTACGAGCAGTACTTC. This codes for CASSLGGGGHTESYEQYF. Combining the CDR3 with reference TRBV5-1 and TRBJ2-7 gives the whole variable domain KAGVTQTPRYLIKTRGQQVTLSCSPISGHRSVSWYQQTPGQGLQFLFEYFSETQRNKGNFPGRFSGRQFSNSRSEMNVSTLELGDSALYLCASSLGGGGHTESYEQYFGPGTRLTVT.

This clonotype was counted between two and nine times. A much larger clone is a single base away; this may be a read error. The chain is built from TRBV7-9 and TRBJ1-1, with D hard to call. Between the trimmed V and J ends, which lost 1 base and 6 bases, there was a span of 6 bases. In germline, CDR1 is SEHNR, CDR2 FQNEAQ (reference sequence). The CDR3 loop spans 12 amino acids. CDR3: CASSLVSAEAFF. CDR3 sequence (DNA): TGTGCCAGCAGCTTAGTTTCGGCTGAAGCTTTCTTT.

This clonotype was detected many times. This chain connects TRBV28 to TRBJ2-3; D is ambiguous. Germline CDR1 is MDHEN and CDR2 is SYDVKM. Trimming removed 4 bases from V and 0 bases from J, with 17 bases in between. There are 17 residues in the CDR3. CDR3 loop: CASSSRYIRVSTDTQYF. The CDR3 DNA is TGTGCCAGCAGTTCCCGATATATTAGGGTTAGCACAGATACGCAGTATTTT. Full variable domain (outside the CDR3, taken from reference TRBV28 and TRBJ2-3): DVKVTQSSRYLVKRTGEKVFLECVQDMDHENMFWYRQDPGLGLRLIYFSYDVKMKEKGDIPEGYSVSREKKERFSLILESASTNQTSMYLCASSSRYIRVSTDTQYFGPGTRLTVL.

The V and J genes are TRBV20-1 and TRBJ2-1; D is possibly TRBD2 (6 bases). Germline V gene lookup returns CDR1 DFQATT and CDR2 SNEGSKA (reference sequence). The ends were cut back, 1 base at V and 4 bases at J, with 23 bases in the middle. The CDR3 totals 18 residues. In nucleotides, the CDR3 is TGCAGTGCTAGAGCTTATGGTCGGCGCGGGATGGAATACAATGAGCAGTTCTTC. Residues: CSARAYGRRGMEYNEQFF.

This clonotype has a count of ten or more. The chain couples TRBV5-1 to TRBJ2-3; D gene ambiguous. The V gene lost 4 bases and the J gene lost 4 bases, with 13 bases spanning the gap. Germline V gives CDR1 SGHRS, CDR2 YFSETQ. The CDR3 runs to 14 residues. CDR3 nucleotide sequence: TGCGCCAGCAGCCATAGTAATTCTGCAGATACGCAGTATTTT. Its translation: CASSHSNSADTQYF.

This clonotype was recorded many times. V and J are TRBV19 and TRBJ2-2; the D gene could be TRBD1 or TRBD2 (5 bases each). The V gene's germline CDR1 is LNHDA and CDR2 SQIVND (reference sequence). Between the trimmed V and J ends, which lost 2 bases and 3 bases, there was a span of 7 bases. The CDR3 spans 14 residues. The DNA for the CDR3 is TGTGCCAGTAGTATATGGGGGTACACCGGGGAGCTGTTTTTT. Protein: CASSIWGYTGELFF.

This clonotype was counted a few times. This chain uses TRBV20-1 with TRBJ1-5, with TRBD1 matching 7 bases. The CDR3 has 12 amino acids. With V trimmed by 6 bases and J by 4 bases, 3 bases remained unmatched. The V gene's germline CDR1 is DFQATT and CDR2 SNEGSKA (reference sequence). CDR3 region: CSALQGNQPQHF. CDR3 sequence (DNA): TGCAGTGCCCTACAGGGGAATCAGCCCCAGCATTTT.